This TCR beta chain was obtained from a study of shared clonotypes between healthy human individuals. Whole-study results and caveats: The expectation was that sequencing depth would affect clonotype sharing among donors.

A remark on this clone: Antigen specificity is unknown.

Genomic DNA (from each subset) was split evenly across several immunoSEQ plates. Sequenced by immunoSEQ multiplex PCR; TCRdb stores in-frame clones only, minus some. The data contain millions of clones, just over 90% of them seen just once; the ten biggest clones take up approximately 0.4%. Trimming took 6 bases from V and 7 from J, leaving 13 bases between them. The germline gives CDR1 SQVTM, CDR2 ANQGSEA. This CDR3 has 13 residues. Source material: naive CD4+ T cells from PBMCs. Subset: CD45RA+ positively selected. The gene calls are TRBV29-1 and TRBJ1-6; D is uncertain. The clonotype was recovered from a man between 18 and 29 years old in good health. Some clones in this sample may be carry-over from other donors' samples. This CDR3 is CSVSKGGNSPLHF. CDR3 nucleotide sequence: TGCAGCGTATCGAAGGGAGGGAATTCACCCCTCCACTTT.